The sequence of this TCR beta chain was determined in a study of T-cell reconstitution after alpha-beta-depleted transplantation in children. Molecular barcoding with unique molecular identifiers was used for the TCRbeta library. TCRdb ran MiXCR on the PCR reads and lists one entry per CDR3 protein. Of almost 500,000 distinct CDR3 sequences listed, around an eighth were seen once; the top ten hold over 5.5%. This clonotype was sampled from a human donor who donated a stem cell graft to a child with combined immunodeficiency. This specimen consisted of PBMCs from the stem cell graft donor, obtained from the stem cell graft.

CDR3 coding DNA: TGTGCCAGCAGTGGAGGATTTCCCCGCGCAGGCGAGCAGTACTTC. Protein sequence: CASSGGFPRAGEQYF. V is TRBV25-1 and J is TRBJ2-7; D is uncertain. Per germline, CDR1 MGHDK and CDR2 SYGVNS. The CDR3 has 15 amino acids. Trimming took 4 bases from V and 6 from J, leaving 19 bases between them.